The 15 T cell receptor beta chains below come from one sample, sequenced in a study of T cells in Graves' hyperthyroidism and ophthalmopathy. Template material for amplifying TCR beta CDR3 regions consisted of RNA transcripts. During a first-round RT-PCR of the TCR CDR3, the HTBI primer set was used. TCRdb called the multiplex PCR reads again in MiXCR, with one record for every CDR3 protein. The table shows around 350,000 distinct CDR3 sequences, with about a sixth occurring only once. Sequenced: blood. The receptors were sampled from a woman in her late teens or twenties with Graves' hyperthyroidism that later progressed to Graves' ophthalmopathy.

The table lists this clonotype with many counts. This chain links TRBV29-1 with TRBJ1-1; a possible D gene is TRBD1 (6 bases). V was clipped by 0 bases and J by 11 bases, with 19 bases between them. The CDR3 totals 14 residues. Looked up from germline, CDR1 is SQVTM and CDR2 is ANQGSEA. The DNA for the CDR3 is TGCAGCGTTGAAGATCCCAGGGGACGTGAGAGGGCTTTCTTT. Translated: CSVEDPRGRERAFF.

The chain links TRBV28 to TRBJ1-5; no reliable D call. Trimming removed 7 bases at V and 2 bases at J, with 12 bases between. Germline V lookup: CDR1 MDHEN, CDR2 SYDVKM. This CDR3 is 14 amino acids long. The CDR3 DNA is TGTGCCAGCACAGGCCCTGGGGGCAATCAGCCCCAGCATTTT. It codes for CASTGPGGNQPQHF.

This clonotype was counted between two and nine times. The chain has TRBV6-5 and TRBJ1-6, with D unresolved. Trimming took off 0 bases at V and 1 base at J, with 10 bases between the two ends. CDR1 is MNHEY and CDR2 is SVGAGI in the germline V gene. The CDR3 runs 17 residues. The chain's CDR3 is CASSYSGSGSYNSPLHF. CDR3 coding DNA: TGTGCCAGCAGTTACTCAGGGTCGGGTTCCTATAATTCACCCCTCCACTTT.

Ten or more counts support this clonotype. The chain links TRBV5-1 to TRBJ2-7; 9 bases line up with TRBD1. The length of the CDR3 is 14 residues. With 3 bases clipped from V and 2 bases from J, the junction kept 3 bases outside the gene matches. Germline assignment: CDR1 SGHRS and CDR2 YFSETQ. In nucleotides, the CDR3 is TGCGCCAGCAGCTCCTGGACAGGGGCCTACGAGCAGTACTTC. Protein sequence: CASSSWTGAYEQYF.

This clonotype was counted between two and nine times. The chain joins TRBV29-1 to TRBJ2-1, with 13 bases identical to TRBD2. This CDR3 spans 19 amino acids. The J segment lost 0 bases and the V segment lost 3 bases, leaving 11 bases of the junction unmatched. Germline CDR1 and CDR2: SQVTM and ANQGSEA. The CDR3, as DNA: TGCAGCGTTGACGGGACTAGCGGGATGCCGCCTATCTCCTACAATGAGCAGTTCTTC. The encoded protein is CSVDGTSGMPPISYNEQFF.

This clonotype occurred many times. The J gene is TRBJ1-5, the V gene TRBV2, with TRBD1 as a possible D gene (6 bases). Germline-derived CDR1 and CDR2 are SNHLY and FYNNEI. V was shortened by 3 bases and J by 6 bases, with 12 bases between the two germline ends. The CDR3 runs to 14 residues. Here the CDR3 reads CASSDQGRGQPQHF. In DNA form, the CDR3 reads TGTGCCAGCAGTGATCAGGGGCGCGGTCAGCCCCAGCATTTT.

At least ten counts were recorded for this clonotype. V is TRBV27 and J is TRBJ2-7; TRBD1 matches at 7 bases. Germline CDR1 and CDR2: MNHEY and SMNVEV (reference sequence). There are 14 residues in the CDR3. The trim removed 2 bases at V and 3 bases at J, leaving 4 bases unmatched. Written as DNA, the CDR3 is TGTGCCAGCAGTTTAATGGGACAGAACTACGAGCAGTACTTC. Translated, it gives CASSLMGQNYEQYF.

This clonotype has only a few counts. V usage is TRBV20-1 and J usage is TRBJ2-1, with TRBD2 matching over 9 bases. The CDR3 length is 14 residues. Germline V gives CDR1 DFQATT, CDR2 SNEGSKA (reference sequence). The trim removed 7 bases at V and 7 bases at J, leaving 11 bases unmatched. The DNA for the CDR3 is TGCAGTGTTCCCGTAGCGGGAGTCGGGAATGAGCAGTTCTTC. It codes for CSVPVAGVGNEQFF.

This clonotype was counted ten times or more. V and J are TRBV6-1 and TRBJ1-1; the D is unclear. Germline-derived CDR1 and CDR2 are MNHNS and SASEGT. V gave up 2 bases and J gave up 1 base, with 11 bases separating them. There are 15 residues in the CDR3. The CDR3 is CASSEPWFRNTEAFF. As DNA, the CDR3 is TGTGCCAGCAGTGAACCGTGGTTTAGGAACACTGAAGCTTTCTTT.

There are many counts of this clonotype. V gene TRBV7-9 combines with J gene TRBJ2-1, with unresolved D. CDR3 length: 16 amino acids. Per the germline V gene, CDR1 is SEHNR and CDR2 is FQNEAQ (reference sequence). Trimming took 1 base from V and 5 from J, leaving 15 bases between them. The CDR3, as DNA: TGTGCCAGCAGCTTAGGCATCATATCAGGTAACAATGAGCAGTTCTTC. This encodes CASSLGIISGNNEQFF.

The table lists this clonotype with many counts. V and J are TRBV7-2 and TRBJ1-1, with 9 bases aligning to TRBD1. The CDR3 consists of 17 residues. Per germline, CDR1 SGHTA and CDR2 FQGNSA. The V gene end was trimmed by 4 bases and the J gene end by 3 bases; junction bases not matched to a gene: 12. The CDR3 bases are TGTGCCAGCAGCTACATGAAAGGACAGGGGCGAGACACTGAAGCTTTCTTT. Translated, it gives CASSYMKGQGRDTEAFF.

A word on this clonotype: Mismatch with germline at one junction end may stem from a read error. The V gene is TRBV5-4, the J gene TRBJ1-1; D gene ambiguous. CDR1 and CDR2 from the germline V gene are SGHNT and YYREEE (reference sequence). This CDR3 spans 14 amino acids. CDR3 nucleotide sequence: TGTGCCCGCAGCGATCCAGGAAATTGGGCTGAAGCTTTCTTT. This sequence encodes CARSDPGNWAEAFF.

This clonotype was seen repeatedly, ten times or more. In nucleotides, the CDR3 is TGTGCCAGCAGCCCCTACGCAGGTCGCAATCAGCCCCAGCATTTT. It specifies CASSPYAGRNQPQHF. The chain employs TRBV3-1 and TRBJ1-5; D is undetermined. This CDR3 has 15 residues. Trimming removed 4 bases at V and 2 bases at J, with 12 bases between. CDR1 is LGHDT, CDR2 YNNKEL, per germline (reference sequence).

The gene calls are TRBV5-4 and TRBJ1-2; no clear D gene. Trimming pared 1 base from V and 4 bases from J, leaving 8 bases between. The CDR3 is 13 amino acids. The germline CDR1 and CDR2 sequences are SGHNT and YYREEE (reference sequence). The CDR3 sequence: CASSLPEVYGYTF. CDR3 DNA: TGTGCCAGCAGCTTGCCGGAGGTCTATGGCTACACCTTC.

This chain uses TRBV28 with TRBJ1-1, with D hard to call. Trimming pared 5 bases from V and 7 bases from J, leaving 8 bases between. The germline CDR1 and CDR2 sequences are MDHEN and SYDVKM. CDR3 length: 11 amino acids. CDR3 sequence (DNA): TGTGCCAGCAGTCTAACCATTGAAGCTTTCTTT. Protein sequence: CASSLTIEAFF. Combining the CDR3 with reference TRBV28 and TRBJ1-1 gives the whole variable domain DVKVTQSSRYLVKRTGEKVFLECVQDMDHENMFWYRQDPGLGLRLIYFSYDVKMKEKGDIPEGYSVSREKKERFSLILESASTNQTSMYLCASSLTIEAFFGQGTRLTVV.